What follows are 24 T cell receptor beta chains derived from one specimen sequenced in a study of blood T cell repertoires in COVID-19. This table comes from immunoSEQ multiplex PCR, and its TCRdb copy is limited to in-frame clones, with some not included. The sample has a few hundred thousand clones; around four fifths are singletons. Sequenced: peripheral blood. The receptors shown here come from an older woman who had recovered from COVID-19.

The chain has TRBV20-1 and TRBJ2-1, with D possibly being TRBD2 (7 bases). CDR1 is DFQATT and CDR2 is SNEGSKA in the germline V gene (reference sequence). This CDR3 has 15 residues. Deletions cut 3 bases from V and 4 bases from J, with 16 bases between. CDR3 protein: CSASRGGPGYNEQFF. DNA of the CDR3: TGCAGTGCTAGTAGGGGGGGACCAGGGTACAATGAGCAGTTCTTC.

This chain connects TRBV5-1 to TRBJ1-5, with 8 bases lining up with TRBD1. The CDR3 sequence is 13 residues long. V trimming: 7 bases; J trimming: 9 bases; junction bases outside the gene matches: 9. Germline CDR1 SGHRS, CDR2 YFSETQ. CDR3 sequence: CASRTGPGGPQHF. The DNA of the CDR3 is TGCGCCAGCCGGACAGGGCCGGGTGGGCCCCAGCATTTT.

The rearrangement links TRBV15 to TRBJ2-5; 10 nucleotides align to TRBD2. CDR1 and CDR2 (germline): LNHNV, YYDKDF (reference sequence). This CDR3 region has 14 residues. Unmatched junction bases numbered 9, after V lost 3 bases and J lost 11 bases. The CDR3: CATSSGLAAESQYF. CDR3 DNA sequence: TGTGCCACCAGCAGCGGACTAGCGGCTGAGTCTCAGTACTTC.

This clone was seen once. The chain employs TRBV18 and TRBJ2-7, with 8 bases that match TRBD1. V lost 0 bases and J lost 3; bases outside the gene matches: 4. Germline CDR1 is KGHSH and CDR2 is LQKENI. CDR3 length: 15 residues. As DNA, the CDR3 is TGTGCCAGCTCACCACCCCAGGGGGCCAACTACGAGCAGTACTTC. Residues: CASSPPQGANYEQYF.

As to this clone: In the same sample, other DNA sequences code for this CDR3. In DNA, the CDR3 is TGCGCCAGCAGCTTGGTAGCCGGGAACACTGAAGCTTTCTTT. Translating it yields CASSLVAGNTEAFF. The rearrangement uses TRBV5-1 and TRBJ1-1, with no clear D. Trimming stripped 0 bases from V and 1 base from J, with 7 bases between. Germline CDR1 is SGHRS and CDR2 is YFSETQ. The CDR3 loop spans 14 amino acids.

The rearrangement uses TRBV5-1 and TRBJ2-1; TRBD2 matches at 8 bases. Germline lookup yields CDR1 SGHRS and CDR2 YFSETQ. The CDR3 length is 15 residues. Losses at the gene ends were 2 bases for V and 2 bases for J; bases not matched to a gene: 3. The CDR3 DNA reads as TGCGCCAGCAGCTTAGCGGGGGTCACCTACAATGAGCAGTTCTTC. It codes for CASSLAGVTYNEQFF.

This chain joins TRBV28 and TRBJ2-1; TRBD2 aligns across 8 bases. CDR3 length: 16 amino acids. From germline, CDR1 is MDHEN and CDR2 SYDVKM. The V and J ends lost 4 bases and 1 base, in that order; junction bases with no gene match: 6. The CDR3 protein is CASSSRGGDSYNEQFF. In DNA form, the CDR3 reads TGTGCCAGCAGTTCCCGGGGGGGGGATTCCTACAATGAGCAGTTCTTC.

This chain connects TRBV6-6 to TRBJ1-2; possible D gene TRBD1, 5 bases. CDR1 and CDR2 (germline): MNHNY, SVGAGI (reference sequence). The CDR3 consists of 12 residues. Trimming left V 5 bases short and J 4 bases short, with 8 bases between. The CDR3 nucleotides read TGTGCCAGCAGTCGCCAGGGCTATGGCTACACCTTC. Translated, it gives CASSRQGYGYTF.

The J gene is TRBJ2-3, the V gene TRBV10-3; 9 bases map to TRBD1. CDR3 length: 16 residues. The V gene's germline CDR1 is ENHRY and CDR2 SYGVKD. Unmatched junction bases numbered 7, after V lost 5 bases and J lost 1 base. For the CDR3, the DNA is TGTGCCATCAGTCTGGGACAGGGATTGGGCACAGATACGCAGTATTTT. This encodes CAISLGQGLGTDTQYF.

This chain uses TRBV3-1 (or the pseudogene TRBV3-2) with TRBJ1-1, with D possibly being TRBD1 (5 bases). In germline, CDR1 is LGHDT, CDR2 YNNKEL (reference sequence). The CDR3 totals 14 residues. V shed 1 base and J shed 3 bases, with 9 bases lying between them. The CDR3 reads CASSQVWGDTEAFF. In nucleotides, the CDR3 is TGTGCCAGCAGCCAAGTTTGGGGGGACACTGAAGCTTTCTTT.

The CDR3 loop reads CASSLSQGGETQYF. CDR3 DNA: TGTGCCAGCAGCTTATCGCAGGGAGGAGAGACCCAGTACTTC. The rearrangement uses TRBV7-2 and TRBJ2-5; D perhaps matches TRBD2 (6 bases). V lost 2 bases to trimming and J lost 4 bases, with 11 bases between them. CDR1 and CDR2 (germline): SGHTA, FQGNSA. The CDR3 totals 14 residues.

The V and J genes are TRBV2 and TRBJ1-6; D remains ambiguous. V was shortened by 3 bases and J by 9 bases, with 9 bases between the two germline ends. CDR1 is SNHLY, CDR2 FYNNEI, per germline. The CDR3 has 13 amino acids. The CDR3 DNA reads TGTGCCAGCAGTGAGGAGCAAGGTTCACCCCTCCACTTT. Encoded protein: CASSEEQGSPLHF.

The CDR3: CASSNLGGPDYGYTF. CDR3 in DNA: TGTGCCAGCAGTAACCTAGGGGGTCCCGACTATGGCTACACCTTC. This chain uses TRBV27 with TRBJ1-2, with D maybe TRBD1 (6 bases). This CDR3 comprises 15 residues. Trimming removed 5 bases at V and 3 bases at J, with 16 bases between. Per germline, CDR1 MNHEY and CDR2 SMNVEV (reference sequence).

The V gene is TRBV30, the J gene TRBJ2-3; 8 nucleotides align to TRBD2. This CDR3 has 14 residues. The germline V gene encodes CDR1 GTSNPN and CDR2 SVGIG (reference sequence). Trimming at V came to 2 bases and at J to 1 base, leaving 2 bases not matched to a gene. CDR3 in DNA: TGTGCCTGGAGTCCGCGGGGGGGCACAGATACGCAGTATTTT. It codes for CAWSPRGGTDTQYF. The variable domain in full, completed from reference TRBV30 and TRBJ2-3, reads SQTIHQWPATLVQPVGSPLSLECTVEGTSNPNLYWYRQAAGRGLQLLFYSVGIGQISSEVPQNLSASRPQDRQFILSSKKLLLSDSGFYLCAWSPRGGTDTQYFGPGTRLTVL.

The rearrangement joins TRBV15 to TRBJ2-2; 8 positions match TRBD1. Germline trimming cut 0 bases from V and 1 base from J; bases unmatched to any gene: 4. This CDR3 spans 17 amino acids. The germline V gene has CDR1 LNHNV and CDR2 YYDKDF (reference sequence). This CDR3 reads CATSRDLGTGNTGELFF. CDR3 nucleotides: TGTGCCACCAGCAGAGATTTGGGGACAGGGAACACCGGGGAGCTGTTTTTT.

This clone came up many times. The chain couples TRBV19 to TRBJ2-1; D is unclear. Trimming removed 1 base at V and 9 bases at J, with 7 bases between. Germline V CDR1 and CDR2: LNHDA, SQIVND (reference sequence). The CDR3 is made up of 12 amino acids. The CDR3 is CASSIGRGEQFF. DNA for the CDR3: TGTGCCAGTAGTATAGGAAGAGGTGAGCAGTTCTTC.

V gene TRBV3-1 (or the pseudogene TRBV3-2) combines with J gene TRBJ2-2; D is uncertain. This CDR3 has 16 amino acids. The germline CDR1 and CDR2 sequences are LGHDT and YNNKEL (reference sequence). Trimming cost V 0 bases and J 3 bases, with 11 bases left between them. As DNA, the CDR3 is TGTGCCAGCAGCCAAGAGTCCGGCGGCGACACCGGGGAGCTGTTTTTT. As protein: CASSQESGGDTGELFF.

This clone was recorded a few times. The V and J genes are TRBV19 and TRBJ1-1; D is unclear. Trimming pared 0 bases from V and 4 bases from J, leaving 12 bases between. The CDR3 spans 15 residues. CDR1 and CDR2 (germline): LNHDA, SQIVND (reference sequence). CDR3 sequence reads: CASSIDKPQATEAFF. CDR3 bases: TGTGCCAGTAGTATAGATAAACCGCAGGCCACTGAAGCTTTCTTT. Based on the CDR3 plus reference TRBV19 and TRBJ1-1, the full variable domain is DGGITQSPKYLFRKEGQNVTLSCEQNLNHDAMYWYRQDPGQGLRLIYYSQIVNDFQKGDIAEGYSVSREKKESFPLTVTSAQKNPTAFYLCASSIDKPQATEAFFGQGTRLTVV.

The gene calls are TRBV5-1 and TRBJ2-5; TRBD1 matches 10 bases. The germline V gene encodes CDR1 SGHRS and CDR2 YFSETQ. Germline trimming cut 4 bases from V and 4 bases from J; bases unmatched to any gene: 16. The CDR3 contains 18 residues. Here the CDR3 DNA reads TGCGCCAGCAGCATCGGGACAGGGGAAAGCGTTCGGGGAGAGACCCAGTACTTC. Protein product: CASSIGTGESVRGETQYF. Drawing the rest from reference TRBV5-1 and TRBJ2-5, the complete variable domain is KAGVTQTPRYLIKTRGQQVTLSCSPISGHRSVSWYQQTPGQGLQFLFEYFSETQRNKGNFPGRFSGRQFSNSRSEMNVSTLELGDSALYLCASSIGTGESVRGETQYFGPGTRLLVL.

The chain employs TRBV4-2 and TRBJ2-5, with D perhaps matching TRBD2 (6 bases). Germline lookup yields CDR1 LGHNA and CDR2 YNFKEQ. This CDR3 is 15 amino acids long. Deletions cut 1 base from V and 2 bases from J, with 11 bases between. CDR3 amino acids: CASSQGLRGQETQYF. In nucleotides, the CDR3 is TGTGCCAGCAGCCAAGGTCTCCGGGGGCAAGAGACCCAGTACTTC.

The chain employs TRBV6-1 and TRBJ1-5, with 9 positions matching TRBD1. Germline CDR1 reads MNHNS; CDR2 reads SASEGT. V dropped 4 bases and J dropped 1; count of bases not matched to a gene: 8. The length of the CDR3 is 17 residues. The CDR3 coding sequence is TGTGCCAGCAGTGGGACAGGGGCCGTTCTAAGCAATCAGCCCCAGCATTTT. Amino acids: CASSGTGAVLSNQPQHF.

The V gene is TRBV4-1, the J gene TRBJ1-1; D is ambiguous. The CDR3 extends over 17 amino acids. The V end was cut by 1 base, the J end by 0 bases, with 15 bases between. The germline CDR1 and CDR2 sequences are MGHRA and YSYEKL. DNA of the CDR3: TGCGCCAGCAGCCAAGGAGGGCGGAACGGACTGAACACTGAAGCTTTCTTT. Translation: CASSQGGRNGLNTEAFF.

At least ten counts were recorded for this clone. The chain links TRBV9 to TRBJ1-2; D is perhaps TRBD1 (5 bases). V shed 0 bases and J shed 8 bases, with 11 bases lying between them. Germline V lookup: CDR1 SGDLS, CDR2 YYNGEE. This CDR3 has 13 amino acids. The CDR3 bases are TGTGCCAGCAGCGTAGGAGGGGAGGAAGGCTACACCTTC. Encoded protein: CASSVGGEEGYTF. Drawing the rest from reference TRBV9 and TRBJ1-2, the complete variable domain is DSGVTQTPKHLITATGQRVTLRCSPRSGDLSVYWYQQSLDQGLQFLIQYYNGEERAKGNILERFSAQQFPDLHSELNLSSLELGDSALYFCASSVGGEEGYTFGSGTRLTVV.

This chain links TRBV3-1 (or the pseudogene TRBV3-2) with TRBJ2-7, with D hard to call. Per germline, CDR1 LGHDT and CDR2 YNNKEL (reference sequence). The V end lost 0 bases, the J end lost 0 bases, and 12 bases lay between the germline ends. This CDR3 has 16 amino acids. The DNA of the CDR3 is TGTGCCAGCAGCCAAGAAAACCCTTCCAGCTCCTACGAGCAGTACTTC. It codes for CASSQENPSSSYEQYF.